This TCR beta chain was sequenced during a study of T-cell memory formation after mild COVID-19. Concerning this clonotype itself: Antigen unknown.

The 5'RACE method, run with constant-segment primers, produced TCR alpha and TCR beta cDNA libraries (carrying sample barcodes and UMIs). TCRdb reprocessed the 5' RACE reads with MiXCR, giving one entry per CDR3 protein. The table has about 430,000 distinct CDR3 sequences, 24% seen once. CDR3 length equals 15 residues. CDR1 and CDR2 (germline): MNHEY, SVGAGI. After removal of 5 bases from V and 4 bases from J, the junction contained 7 bases not matched to a gene. Notes on the study in general: Whether day 37 second-wave clones are SARS-CoV-2-specific was not confirmed. Memory from before infection featured some responding clones, which suggests cross-reactive memory joined. Contracting CD4+ clones were located mainly in CM and EM, and CD8+ clones in EMRA.

The sequencing sample was made of PBMCs or a T cell subset sorted from them (not recorded which). This rearrangement joins TRBV6-5 to TRBJ2-7; 11 bases map to TRBD1. The TCR comes from an adult woman who had mild COVID-19 (a few samples of this study predate the infection). Cell type and time point are not known. This CDR3 reads CASSERDRGRYEQYF. The CDR3 DNA sequence: TGTGCCAGCAGTGAAAGGGACAGGGGGAGATACGAGCAGTACTTC.